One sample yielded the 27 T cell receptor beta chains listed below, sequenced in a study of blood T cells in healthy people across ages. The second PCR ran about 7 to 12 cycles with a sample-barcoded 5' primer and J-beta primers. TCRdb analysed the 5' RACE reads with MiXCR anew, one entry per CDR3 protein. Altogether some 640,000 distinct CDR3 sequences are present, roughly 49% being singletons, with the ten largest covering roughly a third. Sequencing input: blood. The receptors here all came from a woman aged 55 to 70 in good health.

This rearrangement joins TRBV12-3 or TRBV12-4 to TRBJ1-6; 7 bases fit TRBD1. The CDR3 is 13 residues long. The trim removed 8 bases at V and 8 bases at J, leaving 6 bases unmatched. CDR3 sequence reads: CASSRDSYSPLHF. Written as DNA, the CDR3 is TGTGCCAGCTCCCGGGACAGTTATTCACCCCTCCACTTT.

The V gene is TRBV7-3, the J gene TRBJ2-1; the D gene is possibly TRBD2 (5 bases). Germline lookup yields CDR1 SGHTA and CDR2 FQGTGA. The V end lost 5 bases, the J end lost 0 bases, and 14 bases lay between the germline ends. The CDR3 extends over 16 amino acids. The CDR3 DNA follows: TGTGCCAGCAGCCCTCATGGACGGGACTCCTACAATGAGCAGTTCTTC. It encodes CASSPHGRDSYNEQFF.

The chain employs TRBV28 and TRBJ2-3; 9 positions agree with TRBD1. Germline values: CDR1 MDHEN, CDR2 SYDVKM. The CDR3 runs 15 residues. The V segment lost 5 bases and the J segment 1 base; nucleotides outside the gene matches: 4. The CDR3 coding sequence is TGTGCCAGCAGTAAACAGGGGGCTGGCACAGATACGCAGTATTTT. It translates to CASSKQGAGTDTQYF.

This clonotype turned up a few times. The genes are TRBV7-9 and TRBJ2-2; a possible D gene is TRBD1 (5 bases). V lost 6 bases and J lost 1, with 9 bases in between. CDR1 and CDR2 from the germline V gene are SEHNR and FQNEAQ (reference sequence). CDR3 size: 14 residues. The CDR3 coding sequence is TGTGCCAGCAGACAGGAGATGAACACCGGGGAGCTGTTTTTT. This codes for CASRQEMNTGELFF.

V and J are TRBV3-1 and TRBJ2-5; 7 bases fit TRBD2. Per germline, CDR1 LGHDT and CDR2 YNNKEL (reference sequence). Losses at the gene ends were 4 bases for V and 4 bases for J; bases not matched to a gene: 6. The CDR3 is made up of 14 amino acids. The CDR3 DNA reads TGTGCCAGCAGCCCAGCGGGACGGGGAGAGACCCAGTACTTC. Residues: CASSPAGRGETQYF.

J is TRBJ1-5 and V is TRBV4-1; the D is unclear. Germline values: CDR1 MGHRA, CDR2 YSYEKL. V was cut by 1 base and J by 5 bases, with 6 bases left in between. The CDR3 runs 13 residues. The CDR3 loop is CASSQVGDQPQHF. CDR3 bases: TGCGCCAGCAGCCAAGTCGGCGATCAGCCCCAGCATTTT.

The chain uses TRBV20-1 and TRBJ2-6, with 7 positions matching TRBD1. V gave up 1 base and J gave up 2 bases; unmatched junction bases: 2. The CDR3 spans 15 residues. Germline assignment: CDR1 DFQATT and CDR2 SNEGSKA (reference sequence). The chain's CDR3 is CSARATGTGANVLTF. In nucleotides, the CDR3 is TGCAGTGCTAGAGCGACAGGGACTGGGGCCAACGTCCTGACTTTC.

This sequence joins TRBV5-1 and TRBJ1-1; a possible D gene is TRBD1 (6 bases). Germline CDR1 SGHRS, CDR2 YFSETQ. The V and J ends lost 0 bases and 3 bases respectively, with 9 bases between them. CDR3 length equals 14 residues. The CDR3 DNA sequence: TGCGCCAGCAGCTTGGAGGGGACATACACTGAAGCTTTCTTT. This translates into CASSLEGTYTEAFF.

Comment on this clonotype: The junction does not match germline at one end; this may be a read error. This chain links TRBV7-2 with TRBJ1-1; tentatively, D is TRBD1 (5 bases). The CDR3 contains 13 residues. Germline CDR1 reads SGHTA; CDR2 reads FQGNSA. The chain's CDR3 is CASNLVQGTEAFF. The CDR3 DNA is TGTGCCAGCAACTTAGTCCAGGGAACTGAAGCTTTCTTT.

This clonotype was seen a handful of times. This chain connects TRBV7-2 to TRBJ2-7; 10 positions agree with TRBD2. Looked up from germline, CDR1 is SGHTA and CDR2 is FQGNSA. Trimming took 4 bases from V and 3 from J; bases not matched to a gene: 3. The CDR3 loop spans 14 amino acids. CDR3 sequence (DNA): TGTGCCAGCAGCTGGACTAGCGGATACTACGAGCAGTACTTC. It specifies CASSWTSGYYEQYF.

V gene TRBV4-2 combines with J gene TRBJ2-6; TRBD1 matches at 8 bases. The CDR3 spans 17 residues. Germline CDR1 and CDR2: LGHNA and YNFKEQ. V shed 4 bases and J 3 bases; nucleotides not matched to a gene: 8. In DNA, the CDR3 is TGTGCCAGCAGCCGCGGAACAGGGGGTTATGGGGCCAACGTCCTGACTTTC. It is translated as CASSRGTGGYGANVLTF.

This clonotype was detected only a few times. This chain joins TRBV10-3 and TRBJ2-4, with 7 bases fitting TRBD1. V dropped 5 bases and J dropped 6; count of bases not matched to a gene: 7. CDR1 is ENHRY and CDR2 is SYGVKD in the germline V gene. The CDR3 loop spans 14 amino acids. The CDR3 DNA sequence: TGTGCCATCAGTCCATCGGACAGGAGAAACATTCAGTACTTC. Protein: CAISPSDRRNIQYF.

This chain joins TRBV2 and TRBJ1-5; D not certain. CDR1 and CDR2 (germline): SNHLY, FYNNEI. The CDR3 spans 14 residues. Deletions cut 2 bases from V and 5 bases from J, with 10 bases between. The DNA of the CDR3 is TGTGCCAGCAGTGAAAGGGCAGGAGATCAGCCCCAGCATTTT. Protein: CASSERAGDQPQHF.

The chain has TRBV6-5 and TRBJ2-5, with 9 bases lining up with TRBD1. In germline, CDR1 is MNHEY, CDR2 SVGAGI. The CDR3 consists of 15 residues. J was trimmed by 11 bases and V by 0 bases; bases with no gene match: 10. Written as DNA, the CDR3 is TGTGCCAGCAGTTACTCGGTACAGGGGGCGGGAGAGCAGTACTTC. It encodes CASSYSVQGAGEQYF.

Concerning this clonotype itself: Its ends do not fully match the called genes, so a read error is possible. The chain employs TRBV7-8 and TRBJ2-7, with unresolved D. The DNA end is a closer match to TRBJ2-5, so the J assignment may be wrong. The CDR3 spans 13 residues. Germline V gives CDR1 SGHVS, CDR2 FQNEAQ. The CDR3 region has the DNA TGTGCCAGCAGCTTCTTGGCCCAAGGGACCCAGTACTTC. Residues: CASSFLAQGTQYF.

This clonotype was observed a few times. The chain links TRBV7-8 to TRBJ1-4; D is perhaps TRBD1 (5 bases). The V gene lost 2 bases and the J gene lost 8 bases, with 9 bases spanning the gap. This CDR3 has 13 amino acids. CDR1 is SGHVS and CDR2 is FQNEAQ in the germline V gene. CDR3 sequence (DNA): TGTGCCAGCAGCTTAAGCAGGGAGGAAAAACTGTTTTTT. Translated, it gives CASSLSREEKLFF.

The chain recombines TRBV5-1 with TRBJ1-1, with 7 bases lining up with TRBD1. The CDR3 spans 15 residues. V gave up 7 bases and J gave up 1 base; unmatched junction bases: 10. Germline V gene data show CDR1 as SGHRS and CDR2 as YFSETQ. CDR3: CASFEQGRGNTEAFF. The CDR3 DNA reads TGCGCCAGCTTTGAACAGGGGCGAGGGAACACTGAAGCTTTCTTT.

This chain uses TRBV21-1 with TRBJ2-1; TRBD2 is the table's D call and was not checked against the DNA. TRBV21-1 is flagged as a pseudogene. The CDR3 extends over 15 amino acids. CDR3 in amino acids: CASSKISGNVNEQFF. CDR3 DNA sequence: TGTGCCAGCAGCAAAATTAGCGGGAATGTCAATGAGCAGTTCTTC.

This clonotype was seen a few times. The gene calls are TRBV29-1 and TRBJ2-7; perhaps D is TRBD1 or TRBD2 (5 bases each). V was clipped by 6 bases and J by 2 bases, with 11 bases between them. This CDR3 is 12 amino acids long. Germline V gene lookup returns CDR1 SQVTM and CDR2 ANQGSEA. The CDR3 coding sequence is TGCAGCGTCGCCGGGACCCCCTACGAGCAGTACTTC. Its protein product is CSVAGTPYEQYF.

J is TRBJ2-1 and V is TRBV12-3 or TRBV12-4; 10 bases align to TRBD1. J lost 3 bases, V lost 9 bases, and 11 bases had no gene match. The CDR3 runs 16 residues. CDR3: CASDRGREVGYNEQFF. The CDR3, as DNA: TGTGCCAGTGACAGGGGGCGCGAGGTGGGCTACAATGAGCAGTTCTTC.

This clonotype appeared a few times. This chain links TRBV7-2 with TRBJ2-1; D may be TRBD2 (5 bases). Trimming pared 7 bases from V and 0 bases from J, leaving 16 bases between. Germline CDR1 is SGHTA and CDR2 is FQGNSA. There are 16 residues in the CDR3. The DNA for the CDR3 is TGTGCCAGCATAGAGGCGGGTGTAAGCTCCTACAATGAGCAGTTCTTC. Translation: CASIEAGVSSYNEQFF.

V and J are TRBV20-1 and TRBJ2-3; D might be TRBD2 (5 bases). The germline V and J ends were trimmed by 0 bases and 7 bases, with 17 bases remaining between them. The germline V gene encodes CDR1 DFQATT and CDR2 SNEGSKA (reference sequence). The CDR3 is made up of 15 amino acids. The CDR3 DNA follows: TGCAGTGCTAGAGATAGCGACAAAATCAGGAATACGCAGTATTTT. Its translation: CSARDSDKIRNTQYF.

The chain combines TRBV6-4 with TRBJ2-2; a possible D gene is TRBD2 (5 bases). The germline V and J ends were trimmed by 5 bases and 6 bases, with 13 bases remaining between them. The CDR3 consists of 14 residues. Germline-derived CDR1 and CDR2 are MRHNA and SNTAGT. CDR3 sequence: CASSYGPGAGELFF. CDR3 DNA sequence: TGTGCCAGCAGTTACGGTCCCGGGGCCGGGGAGCTGTTTTTT.

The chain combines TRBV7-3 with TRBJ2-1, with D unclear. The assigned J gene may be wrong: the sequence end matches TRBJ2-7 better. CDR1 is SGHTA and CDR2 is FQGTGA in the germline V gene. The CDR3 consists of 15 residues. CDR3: CASSLAPSSYNEQYF. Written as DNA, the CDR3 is TGTGCCAGCAGCTTAGCTCCCAGCTCCTACAATGAGCAGTACTTC.

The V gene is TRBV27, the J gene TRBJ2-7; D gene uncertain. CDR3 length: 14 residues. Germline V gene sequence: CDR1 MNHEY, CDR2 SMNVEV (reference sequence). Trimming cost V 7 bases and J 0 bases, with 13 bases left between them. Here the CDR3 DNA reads TGTGCCAGCAAATTCCGACCAGGCTCCTACGAGCAGTACTTC. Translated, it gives CASKFRPGSYEQYF.

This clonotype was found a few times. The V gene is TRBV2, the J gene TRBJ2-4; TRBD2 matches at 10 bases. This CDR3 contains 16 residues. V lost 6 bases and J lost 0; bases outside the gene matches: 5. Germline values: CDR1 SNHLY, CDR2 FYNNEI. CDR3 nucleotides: TGTGCCAGCAGGGCACTAGCGGGACTAGCCAAAAACATTCAGTACTTC. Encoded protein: CASRALAGLAKNIQYF.

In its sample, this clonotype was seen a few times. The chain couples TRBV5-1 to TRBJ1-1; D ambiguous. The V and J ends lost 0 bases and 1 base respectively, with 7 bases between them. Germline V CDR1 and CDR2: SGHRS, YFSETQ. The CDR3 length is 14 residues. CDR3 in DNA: TGCGCCAGCAGCTTGGGACGGCAGAACACTGAAGCTTTCTTT. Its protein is CASSLGRQNTEAFF.